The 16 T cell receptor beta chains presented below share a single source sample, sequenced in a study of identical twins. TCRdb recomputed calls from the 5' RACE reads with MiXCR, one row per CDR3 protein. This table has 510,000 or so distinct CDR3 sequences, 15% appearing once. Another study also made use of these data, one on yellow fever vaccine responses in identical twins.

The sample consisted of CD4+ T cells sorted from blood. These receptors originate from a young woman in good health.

DNA of the CDR3: TGCAGTGCTAGAGTAGGTGCGAACACCGGGGAGCTGTTTTTT. Translated: CSARVGANTGELFF. The chain joins TRBV20-1 to TRBJ2-2; D is ambiguous. V lost 1 base to trimming and J lost 0 bases, with 6 bases between them. The CDR3 loop spans 14 amino acids. Germline CDR1 and CDR2: DFQATT and SNEGSKA (reference sequence).

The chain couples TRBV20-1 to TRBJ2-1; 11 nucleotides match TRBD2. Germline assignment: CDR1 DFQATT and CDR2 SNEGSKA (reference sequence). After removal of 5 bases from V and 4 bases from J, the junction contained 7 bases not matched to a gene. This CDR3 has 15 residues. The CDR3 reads CSAGVGTSGYNEQFF. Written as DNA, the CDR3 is TGCAGTGCTGGGGTGGGGACTAGCGGTTACAATGAGCAGTTCTTC.

The CDR3 region has the DNA TGCGCCAGCAGCCAAGAGTCCCCAGGGGGGGGTATATCGTTCGGTAGCAATGAGCAGTTCTTC. Its protein product is CASSQESPGGGISFGSNEQFF. The gene calls are TRBV4-1 and TRBJ2-1; tentatively, D is TRBD1 or TRBD2 (7 bases each). CDR1 is MGHRA, CDR2 YSYEKL, per germline. V lost 0 bases and J 6 bases, leaving 30 bases between the germline ends. The CDR3 contains 21 residues.

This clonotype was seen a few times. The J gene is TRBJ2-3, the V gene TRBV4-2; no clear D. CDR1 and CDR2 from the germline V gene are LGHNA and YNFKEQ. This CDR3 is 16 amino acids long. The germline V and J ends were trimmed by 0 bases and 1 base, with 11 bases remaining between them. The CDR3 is CASSQDPPPGTDTQYF. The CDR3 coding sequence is TGTGCCAGCAGCCAAGATCCCCCCCCAGGCACAGATACGCAGTATTTT.

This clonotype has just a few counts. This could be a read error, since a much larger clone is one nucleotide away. CDR3 loop: CATSDVGETQYF. Written as DNA, the CDR3 is TGTGCCACCAGTGATGTTGGAGAGACCCAGTACTTC. V is TRBV24-1 and J is TRBJ2-5, with D unclear. The length of the CDR3 is 12 residues. The ends were cut back, 3 bases at V and 4 bases at J, with 5 bases in the middle. Germline CDR1 KGHDR, CDR2 SFDVKD.

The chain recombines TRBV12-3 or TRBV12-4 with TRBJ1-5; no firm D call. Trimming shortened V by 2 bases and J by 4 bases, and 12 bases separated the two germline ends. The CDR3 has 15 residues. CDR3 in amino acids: CASSLSRDWNQPQHF. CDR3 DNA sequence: TGTGCCAGCAGTTTAAGCCGGGATTGGAATCAGCCCCAGCATTTT.

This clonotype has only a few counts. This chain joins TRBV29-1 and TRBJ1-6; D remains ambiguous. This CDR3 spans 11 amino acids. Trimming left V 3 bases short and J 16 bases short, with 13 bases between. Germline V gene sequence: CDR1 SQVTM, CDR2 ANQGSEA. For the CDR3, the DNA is TGCAGCGTTGAGGATGGGGATTCTCTCCACTTT. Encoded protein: CSVEDGDSLHF.

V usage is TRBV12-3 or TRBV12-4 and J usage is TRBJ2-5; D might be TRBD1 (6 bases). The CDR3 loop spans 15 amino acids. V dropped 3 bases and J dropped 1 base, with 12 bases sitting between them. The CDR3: CASSLGRGGQETQYF. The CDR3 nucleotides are TGTGCCAGCAGTTTGGGCAGGGGTGGCCAAGAGACCCAGTACTTC.

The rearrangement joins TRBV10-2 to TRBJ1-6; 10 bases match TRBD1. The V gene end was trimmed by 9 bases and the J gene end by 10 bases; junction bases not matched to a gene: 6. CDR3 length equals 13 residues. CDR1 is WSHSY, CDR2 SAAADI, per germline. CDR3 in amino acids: CASRPGQGSPLHF. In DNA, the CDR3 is TGCGCCAGTCGACCGGGACAGGGGTCACCCCTCCACTTT.

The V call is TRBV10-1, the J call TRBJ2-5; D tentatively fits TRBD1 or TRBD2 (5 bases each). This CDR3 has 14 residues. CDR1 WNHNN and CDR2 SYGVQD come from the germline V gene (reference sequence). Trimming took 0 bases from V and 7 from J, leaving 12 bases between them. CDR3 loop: CASSESSSRGTQYF. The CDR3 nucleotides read TGCGCCAGCAGTGAGTCCTCTTCGAGGGGGACCCAGTACTTC.

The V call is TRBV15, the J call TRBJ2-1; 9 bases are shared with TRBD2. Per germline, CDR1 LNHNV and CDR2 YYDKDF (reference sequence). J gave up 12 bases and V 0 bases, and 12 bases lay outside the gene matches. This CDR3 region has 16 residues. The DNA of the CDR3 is TGTGCCACCAGCAGAGACGGGCTAGCGGGGAGGTTAGGGCAGTTCTTC. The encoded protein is CATSRDGLAGRLGQFF.

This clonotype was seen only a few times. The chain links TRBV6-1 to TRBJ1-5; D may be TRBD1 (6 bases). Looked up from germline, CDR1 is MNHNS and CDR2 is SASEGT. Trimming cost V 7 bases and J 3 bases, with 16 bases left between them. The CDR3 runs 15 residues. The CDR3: CASTYGGADNQPQHF. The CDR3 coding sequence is TGTGCCAGCACCTACGGGGGGGCCGACAATCAGCCCCAGCATTTT.

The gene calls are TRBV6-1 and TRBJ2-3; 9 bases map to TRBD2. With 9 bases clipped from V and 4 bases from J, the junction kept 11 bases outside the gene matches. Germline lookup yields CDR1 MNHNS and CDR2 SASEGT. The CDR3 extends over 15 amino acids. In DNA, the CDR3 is TGTGCCAGGGGGTCAGCGGGAGGTCAGGCAGATACGCAGTATTTT. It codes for CARGSAGGQADTQYF.

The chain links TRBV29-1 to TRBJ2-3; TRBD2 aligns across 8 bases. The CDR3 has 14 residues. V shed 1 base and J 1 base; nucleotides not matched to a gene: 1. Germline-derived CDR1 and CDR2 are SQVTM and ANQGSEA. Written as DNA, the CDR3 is TGCAGCGTTGAAGCAGCGGGGGGCACAGATACGCAGTATTTT. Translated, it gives CSVEAAGGTDTQYF.

CDR3: CASSRDPAGELFF. CDR3 in DNA: TGCGCCAGCAGCCGCGATCCCGCCGGGGAGCTGTTTTTT. The chain has TRBV5-1 and TRBJ2-2; D not certain. Germline loops: CDR1 SGHRS, CDR2 YFSETQ. V lost 4 bases and J lost 6, with 10 bases in between. The CDR3 has 13 residues.

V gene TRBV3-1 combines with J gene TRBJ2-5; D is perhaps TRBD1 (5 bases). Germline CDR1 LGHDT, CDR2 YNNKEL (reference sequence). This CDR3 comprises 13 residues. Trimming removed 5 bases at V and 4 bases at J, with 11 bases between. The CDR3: CASSRQLTETQYF. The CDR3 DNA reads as TGTGCCAGCAGCAGACAGTTAACAGAGACCCAGTACTTC.